This TCR beta chain was sequenced during a study of blood T cell repertoires in COVID-19. Study-level information: T cells, B-cell-depleted T cells, or PBMCs supplied cDNA or gDNA.

Assay: immunoSEQ multiplex PCR; the TCRdb copy retains only in-frame clones and omits some. The top ten hold around 5% of the sample, which has 200,000 to 300,000 clones, more than 75% seen once. CDR1 is MNHEY and CDR2 is SMNVEV in the germline V gene (reference sequence). The CDR3 has 15 residues. V was clipped by 6 bases and J by 7 bases; unmatched bases: 11. This chain joins TRBV27 and TRBJ2-3; 9 nucleotides align to TRBD2. The sequence was obtained from an older woman with COVID-19, enrolled during active disease. What was sequenced was peripheral blood. CDR3 sequence (DNA): TGTGCCAGCAGCATGGGGGCGGGAGGGCAAAATACGCAGTATTTT. Protein product: CASSMGAGGQNTQYF.